What follows are 32 T cell receptor beta chains derived from one specimen sequenced in a study of shared clonotypes between healthy human individuals. Only in-frame clones appear in the TCRdb table, and some are missing; sequencing was by immunoSEQ multiplex PCR. The table shows over 950,000 clones, with roughly 77% occurring only once. Material: memory CD4+ T cells from PBMCs. The subset: CD45RA-negative fraction. The receptors here all came from a man aged 18-30 years in good health. Some clones in this sample may be carry-over from other donors' samples.

As for this clone: The same CDR3 also results from other DNA sequences found in this sample. This chain joins TRBV6-1 and TRBJ2-7; D assignment may be TRBD1 or TRBD2 (5 bases each). This CDR3 has 13 amino acids. Per germline, CDR1 MNHNS and CDR2 SASEGT. Trimming removed 6 bases from V and 3 bases from J, with 12 bases in between. The CDR3 DNA is TGTGCCAGCAGGGGGGACCGCCTCTACGAGCAGTACTTC. Its protein is CASRGDRLYEQYF.

This clone was seen at least ten times. The chain employs TRBV27 and TRBJ1-5; possible D gene TRBD1, 5 bases. Germline lookup yields CDR1 MNHEY and CDR2 SMNVEV (reference sequence). V dropped 5 bases and J dropped 6 bases, with 17 bases sitting between them. The CDR3 covers 15 residues. CDR3: CASSPLSGLSQPQHF. The CDR3 region has the DNA TGTGCCAGCAGTCCCCTTTCAGGGCTCAGTCAGCCCCAGCATTTT.

The chain joins TRBV15 to TRBJ2-1, with D possibly being TRBD2 (6 bases). The CDR3 loop spans 16 amino acids. V was pared by 2 bases and J by 4 bases, with 15 bases between. Looked up from germline, CDR1 is LNHNV and CDR2 is YYDKDF (reference sequence). The CDR3 is CATSRPGLTAYNEQFF. For the CDR3, the DNA is TGTGCCACCAGCAGACCCGGACTAACTGCGTACAATGAGCAGTTCTTC.

This chain uses TRBV7-9 with TRBJ2-1, with D possibly being TRBD2 (5 bases). Germline CDR1 is SEHNR and CDR2 is FQNEAQ (reference sequence). This CDR3 contains 13 residues. Trimming cost V 2 bases and J 7 bases, with 9 bases left between them. The CDR3 region is CASSLLEGNEQFF. The CDR3 DNA sequence: TGTGCCAGCAGCTTATTAGAGGGAAATGAGCAGTTCTTC.

This chain links TRBV6-5 with TRBJ1-1; 9 nucleotides match TRBD1. Trimming removed 6 bases from V and 8 bases from J; junction bases left unmatched: 13. CDR1 MNHEY and CDR2 SVGAGI come from the germline V gene. CDR3 length equals 15 residues. The CDR3 region is CASSDRGQGTIEAFF. The CDR3 region has the DNA TGTGCCAGCAGCGACCGTGGACAGGGGACGATCGAAGCTTTCTTT.

The rearrangement uses TRBV6-6 and TRBJ1-4; D is perhaps TRBD1 (5 bases). V lost 2 bases and J lost 4, with 14 bases in between. The CDR3 has 16 residues. Germline V gene sequence: CDR1 MNHNY, CDR2 SVGAGI (reference sequence). Here the CDR3 DNA reads TGTGCCAGCAGTTACAGCCAGGGCGTTTATAATGAAAAACTGTTTTTT. Amino acids: CASSYSQGVYNEKLFF.

The CDR3 here is CASSQGDGTRGYKQYF. CDR3 DNA sequence: TGCGCCAGCAGCCAAGGTGACGGGACTAGGGGTTACAAGCAGTACTTC. The chain carries TRBV4-1 and TRBJ2-7; 8 bases are a match to TRBD2. Looked up from germline, CDR1 is MGHRA and CDR2 is YSYEKL. J was trimmed by 8 bases and V by 1 base; bases with no gene match: 13. The CDR3 is 16 amino acids.

Only one count was recorded for this clone. The chain links TRBV29-1 to TRBJ2-3, with 9 positions matching TRBD2. The CDR3 sequence is 12 residues long. V trimming: 3 bases; J trimming: 14 bases; junction bases outside the gene matches: 9. Germline CDR1 reads SQVTM; CDR2 reads ANQGSEA. In DNA form, the CDR3 reads TGCAGCGTTGACGATAGCGGGAGTCTCCGGTATTTT. Amino acid sequence: CSVDDSGSLRYF.

V is TRBV7-8 and J is TRBJ1-3; tentative D call: TRBD1 (5 bases). The CDR3 runs to 16 residues. Germline V CDR1 and CDR2: SGHVS, FQNEAQ. The germline V and J ends were trimmed by 6 bases and 0 bases, with 15 bases remaining between them. The DNA for the CDR3 is TGTGCCAGCAGTGGGGGGAGGGGTCACTCTGGAAACACCATATATTTT. It specifies CASSGGRGHSGNTIYF.

The V call is TRBV28, the J call TRBJ1-5; 9 positions match TRBD1. The CDR3 sequence is 15 residues long. CDR1 and CDR2 (germline): MDHEN, SYDVKM. Losses at the gene ends were 3 bases for V and 4 bases for J; bases not matched to a gene: 4. In DNA, the CDR3 is TGTGCCAGCAGTTTTCTGACAGGGGGAAATCAGCCCCAGCATTTT. Its protein product is CASSFLTGGNQPQHF.

The chain combines TRBV7-2 with TRBJ1-1; D is unresolved. Looked up from germline, CDR1 is SGHTA and CDR2 is FQGNSA. This CDR3 has 13 residues. With 6 bases removed from V and 4 bases from J, the gap between germline ends came to 12 bases. The CDR3 region has the DNA TGTGCCAGCAGTTACGACCGAGCCACTGAAGCTTTCTTT. Its translation: CASSYDRATEAFF.

V and J are TRBV15 and TRBJ2-1, with D unresolved. The CDR3 consists of 13 residues. V lost 1 base and J 9 bases, leaving 10 bases between the germline ends. CDR1 and CDR2 (germline): LNHNV, YYDKDF (reference sequence). The CDR3 bases are TGTGCCACCAGCAGAGTAGTGGACGGTGAGCAGTTCTTC. Amino acid sequence: CATSRVVDGEQFF.

This chain uses TRBV10-2 with TRBJ2-7; 8 bases align to TRBD1. This CDR3 has 15 residues. CDR1 WSHSY and CDR2 SAAADI come from the germline V gene. Trimming cost V 10 bases and J 1 base; bases outside gene matches: 12. This CDR3 is CATNPGRQGSYEQYF. The CDR3 DNA reads TGCGCCACTAACCCGGGGAGACAGGGGTCCTACGAGCAGTACTTC.

The table lists this clone with a count of one. V usage is TRBV7-2 and J usage is TRBJ2-2, with TRBD1 matching 8 bases. Per the germline V gene, CDR1 is SGHTA and CDR2 is FQGNSA. V trimming: 6 bases; J trimming: 7 bases; junction bases outside the gene matches: 10. The CDR3 is 15 amino acids. The CDR3 DNA is TGTGCCAGCAGAGTTCGGGACAGGCGGGGCGGGGAGCTGTTTTTT. Encoded protein: CASRVRDRRGGELFF.

The rearrangement joins TRBV7-2 to TRBJ2-1; D assignment may be TRBD1 or TRBD2 (5 bases each). The V and J ends lost 7 bases and 7 bases respectively, with 14 bases between them. Per germline, CDR1 SGHTA and CDR2 FQGNSA. The CDR3 extends over 13 amino acids. CDR3 region: CASIIPWGNEQFF. The CDR3, as DNA: TGTGCCAGCATCATCCCGTGGGGGAATGAGCAGTTCTTC.

This clone has just a few counts. The J gene is TRBJ1-1, the V gene TRBV7-7, with D hard to call. The CDR3 has 13 residues. Trimming took 5 bases from V and 1 from J, leaving 8 bases between them. Per germline, CDR1 SSHAT and CDR2 FNYEAQ (reference sequence). The CDR3, as DNA: TGTGCCAGCAGCCTCCAAGAGAACACTGAAGCTTTCTTT. It specifies CASSLQENTEAFF. Supplemented by reference TRBV7-7 and TRBJ1-1, the full variable domain reads GAGVSQSPRYKVTKRGQDVTLRCDPISSHATLYWYQQALGQGPEFLTYFNYEAQPDKSGLPSDRFSAERPEGSISTLTIQRTEQRDSAMYRCASSLQENTEAFFGQGTRLTVV.

V and J are TRBV4-1 and TRBJ2-2, with 8 bases identical to TRBD2. CDR3 size: 16 residues. After removal of 1 base from V and 3 bases from J, the junction contained 4 bases not matched to a gene. CDR1 and CDR2 from the germline V gene are MGHRA and YSYEKL. The CDR3 here is CASSQGNGRDTGELFF. For the CDR3, the DNA is TGCGCCAGCAGCCAAGGGAACGGGAGGGACACCGGGGAGCTGTTTTTT.

The chain links TRBV6-4 to TRBJ2-2, with D uncertain. The CDR3 has 15 residues. Germline V gene data show CDR1 as MRHNA and CDR2 as SNTAGT. V shed 4 bases and J shed 0 bases, with 9 bases lying between them. The CDR3 region is CASSGRFSNTGELFF. In DNA, the CDR3 is TGTGCCAGCAGTGGACGGTTCTCGAACACCGGGGAGCTGTTTTTT.

About this clone itself: The same CDR3 arises from other DNA sequences in this sample as well. V and J are TRBV5-1 and TRBJ2-1, with 9 positions matching TRBD1. J gave up 0 bases and V 3 bases, and 1 base lay outside the gene matches. Germline V lookup: CDR1 SGHRS, CDR2 YFSETQ. CDR3 length: 15 amino acids. The CDR3 loop reads CASSSGQGSYNEQFF. As DNA, the CDR3 is TGCGCCAGCAGCTCGGGACAGGGCTCCTACAATGAGCAGTTCTTC.

This clone was counted ten times or more. The rearrangement joins TRBV7-9 to TRBJ1-3, with no clear D. Per the germline V gene, CDR1 is SEHNR and CDR2 is FQNEAQ (reference sequence). CDR3 length: 15 residues. V lost 0 bases, J lost 7 bases, and 13 bases lay in between. Written as DNA, the CDR3 is TGTGCCAGCAGCTTAGCGGTCCTCGACGGGAACACCATATATTTT. It specifies CASSLAVLDGNTIYF.

The CDR3 protein is CSSWTSGVQETQYF. CDR3 DNA: TGCAGCTCCTGGACTAGCGGCGTCCAAGAGACCCAGTACTTC. This chain uses TRBV29-1 with TRBJ2-5; 10 bases align to TRBD2. CDR1 and CDR2 (germline): SQVTM, ANQGSEA. The trim removed 8 bases at V and 1 base at J, leaving 7 bases unmatched. The CDR3 covers 14 residues.

With regard to this clone: Other nucleotide sequences from this sample produce the same CDR3. This chain links TRBV18 with TRBJ1-2; TRBD1 aligns across 7 bases. Germline V lookup: CDR1 KGHSH, CDR2 LQKENI. The ends lost 1 base at V and 2 bases at J; junction bases unmatched: 4. The CDR3 contains 15 residues. CDR3 protein: CASSPQAGGNYGYTF. CDR3 coding DNA: TGTGCCAGCTCACCACAAGCAGGGGGAAACTATGGCTACACCTTC.

On this clone itself: The sample holds other DNA sequences that translate to the same CDR3. This chain uses TRBV11-3 with TRBJ2-3, with D hard to call. V was clipped by 3 bases and J by 3 bases, with 4 bases between them. CDR1 SGHNT and CDR2 YENEEA come from the germline V gene. The CDR3 is 12 residues long. The chain's CDR3 is CASSFFTDTQYF. CDR3 DNA: TGTGCCAGCAGCTTTTTTACAGATACGCAGTATTTT.

This chain connects TRBV6-5 to TRBJ2-1; the D gene is possibly TRBD1 (6 bases). The CDR3 covers 11 residues. Germline V gene lookup returns CDR1 MNHEY and CDR2 SVGAGI. With 2 bases removed from V and 11 bases from J, the gap between germline ends came to 7 bases. The CDR3 nucleotides are TGTGCCAGCAGTTACCAGGGGAAGCAGTTCTTC. This translates into CASSYQGKQFF.

The CDR3 coding sequence is TGTGCCAGCAGCTTAAAATCGGGAAACACCATATATTTT. Translated, it gives CASSLKSGNTIYF. The V gene is TRBV13, the J gene TRBJ2-2; D not certain. The J call may be mistaken, given a closer DNA end match to TRBJ1-3. CDR3 length: 13 amino acids. Germline lookup yields CDR1 PRHDT and CDR2 FYEKMQ (reference sequence).

With regard to this clone: It is likely a read error: a sequence one base away is far more abundant. The chain carries TRBV16 and TRBJ2-7, with 11 bases that match TRBD2. Per the germline V gene, CDR1 is KGHSY and CDR2 is FQNENV. This CDR3 has 15 residues. Trimming removed 2 bases from V and 3 bases from J; junction bases left unmatched: 3. DNA of the CDR3: TGTGCCAGCAGCCAAGGGCTAGCGGGAGGCTACGAGCAGTACTTC. Translated, it gives CASSQGLAGGYEQYF.

The chain employs TRBV2 and TRBJ2-2, with TRBD2 as a possible D gene (6 bases). The CDR3 sequence is 14 residues long. The V end was cut by 6 bases, the J end by 1 base, with 9 bases between. The V gene's germline CDR1 is SNHLY and CDR2 FYNNEI. As DNA, the CDR3 is TGTGCCAGCAGGCCGGGACTGAACACCGGGGAGCTGTTTTTT. This translates into CASRPGLNTGELFF.

The V call is TRBV9, the J call TRBJ2-5; 11 bases match TRBD2. V gave up 2 bases and J gave up 3 bases; unmatched junction bases: 9. The CDR3 contains 17 residues. Looked up from germline, CDR1 is SGDLS and CDR2 is YYNGEE. The CDR3 here is CASSVTSGSGSKETQYF. Written as DNA, the CDR3 is TGTGCCAGCAGCGTTACTAGCGGGAGCGGTTCTAAAGAGACCCAGTACTTC. The full variable domain, rest sourced from reference TRBV9 and TRBJ2-5, is DSGVTQTPKHLITATGQRVTLRCSPRSGDLSVYWYQQSLDQGLQFLIQYYNGEERAKGNILERFSAQQFPDLHSELNLSSLELGDSALYFCASSVTSGSGSKETQYFGPGTRLLVL.

The chain carries TRBV10-3 and TRBJ2-5; TRBD1 aligns across 7 bases. The CDR3 covers 16 residues. CDR1 and CDR2 from the germline V gene are ENHRY and SYGVKD. Trimming cost V 0 bases and J 5 bases; bases outside gene matches: 9. In DNA, the CDR3 is TGTGCCATCAGTGAGTCGTCCCGAGGACAGGTGGAGACCCAGTACTTC. Translation gives CAISESSRGQVETQYF.

The chain joins TRBV10-3 to TRBJ1-1; 8 positions match TRBD1. The CDR3 has 13 residues. CDR1 and CDR2 (germline): ENHRY, SYGVKD. V lost 8 bases and J lost 1; bases outside the gene matches: 3. The DNA of the CDR3 is TGTGCCATCCAAGGACAGGGGAACACTGAAGCTTTCTTT. Amino acids: CAIQGQGNTEAFF.

This clone was detected once. Sequence at one end of the junction differs from germline and may be a read error. The chain links TRBV5-6 to TRBJ1-2; D may be TRBD1 (6 bases). CDR3 length equals 15 residues. The germline gives CDR1 SGHDT, CDR2 YYEEEE. The CDR3 sequence is CASRLEAGVAGGYTF. The CDR3 region has the DNA TGTGCCAGCAGGTTGGAGGCAGGGGTAGCAGGGGGCTACACCTTC.

V is TRBV27 and J is TRBJ2-4; weak D call: TRBD1 (5 bases). Germline assignment: CDR1 MNHEY and CDR2 SMNVEV (reference sequence). V lost 5 bases to trimming and J lost 5 bases, with 13 bases between them. There are 14 residues in the CDR3. The CDR3 nucleotides read TGTGCCAGCAGTCCCCTGGGGCTCCAAAACATTCAGTACTTC. Translation: CASSPLGLQNIQYF.